This entry features one T cell receptor beta chain sequence. Its antigen is undetermined. Analyses pooled second doses at about 4 or about 12 weeks. Germline assignment: CDR1 KGHDR and CDR2 SFDVKD. V was cut by 8 bases and J by 1 base, with 12 bases left in between. The CDR3 is made up of 14 amino acids. The repertoire was sequenced with immunoSEQ multiplex PCR; TCRdb's copy has only in-frame clones and lacks some. The top ten clones hold 4% to 5.5% of a sample with approximately 150,000 clones, 90% to 95% of them seen once. The sample comes from a study of T cell responses to AZD1222 COVID-19 vaccine. General study results and limits: Vaccine-related CD4 TCRs covered spike, predominating at 160-218 and 743-854. A rise in Spike-specific TCR breadth and depth followed two AZD1222 doses. Donors were chiefly white British, with a greater number of females, and clonal diversity was perhaps underestimated.

Material: peripheral blood, obtained 28 days after the second AZD1222 dose. The receptor was isolated from an adult who received the AZD1222 COVID-19 vaccine. The chain has TRBV24-1 and TRBJ2-3, with D perhaps TRBD2 (5 bases). CDR3 sequence reads: CATTDSVGTDTQYF. As DNA, the CDR3 is TGTGCCACCACCGATAGCGTGGGCACAGATACGCAGTATTTT.